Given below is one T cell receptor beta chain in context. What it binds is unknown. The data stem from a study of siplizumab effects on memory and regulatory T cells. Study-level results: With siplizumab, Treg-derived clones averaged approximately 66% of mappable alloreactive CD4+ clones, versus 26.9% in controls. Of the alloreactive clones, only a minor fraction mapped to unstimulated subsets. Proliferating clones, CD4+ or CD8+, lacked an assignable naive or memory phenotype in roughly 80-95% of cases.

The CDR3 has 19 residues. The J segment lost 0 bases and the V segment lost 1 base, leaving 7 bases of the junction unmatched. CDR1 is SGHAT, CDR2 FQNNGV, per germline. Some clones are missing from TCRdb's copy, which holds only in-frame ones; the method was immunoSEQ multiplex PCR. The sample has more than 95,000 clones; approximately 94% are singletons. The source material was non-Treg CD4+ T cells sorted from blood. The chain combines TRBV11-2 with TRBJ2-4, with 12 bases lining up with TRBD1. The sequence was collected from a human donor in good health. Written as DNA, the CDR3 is TGTGCCAGCAGCTTAGGGGAGGGACAGGGGGCCGGAGCCAAAAACATTCAGTACTTC. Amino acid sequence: CASSLGEGQGAGAKNIQYF.